The 30 T cell receptor beta chains given below trace back to one sample, sequenced in a study of cytomegalovirus exposure and HLA in healthy donors. PCR used 60 Vbeta primers and 13 Jbeta primers. The assay was immunoSEQ multiplex PCR, and TCRdb's table has in-frame clones only and misses some. Here the sample spans 100,000 to 150,000 clones, around 75% being singletons. Sequencing was performed on PBMCs. These receptors were collected from a woman aged 50 to 60 in good health and CMV-seropositive.

The chain joins TRBV7-2 to TRBJ1-5, with D uncertain. V was cut by 2 bases and J by 5 bases, with 13 bases left in between. CDR1 SGHTA and CDR2 FQGNSA come from the germline V gene. This CDR3 is 15 amino acids long. The CDR3, as DNA: TGTGCCAGCAGCTTACAGAGAGCGGGAGATCAGCCCCAGCATTTT. This encodes CASSLQRAGDQPQHF.

This clone was recorded only once. The rearrangement links TRBV7-9 to TRBJ2-7, with TRBD2 identical over 7 bases. Looked up from germline, CDR1 is SEHNR and CDR2 is FQNEAQ (reference sequence). CDR3 length: 15 amino acids. V lost 5 bases, J lost 6 bases, and 13 bases stayed unmatched. The CDR3 DNA reads TGTGCCAGCAGCGTCCAAGCGGGGCCGGCAGTCGAGCAGTACTTC. Residues: CASSVQAGPAVEQYF.

The chain uses TRBV30 and TRBJ2-5, with D hard to call. The V gene's germline CDR1 is GTSNPN and CDR2 SVGIG (reference sequence). V was clipped by 0 bases and J by 4 bases, with 6 bases between them. The CDR3 is made up of 12 amino acids. CDR3 amino acids: CAWSVLGETQYF. CDR3 coding DNA: TGTGCCTGGAGTGTACTTGGAGAGACCCAGTACTTC.

The rearrangement joins TRBV5-4 to TRBJ2-1; D possibly corresponds to TRBD2 (5 bases). Between the trimmed V and J ends, which lost 7 bases and 0 bases, there was a span of 17 bases. CDR3 length: 16 residues. Per the germline V gene, CDR1 is SGHNT and CDR2 is YYREEE (reference sequence). The CDR3 sequence: CASDRSEGGSYNEQFF. The CDR3 DNA reads as TGTGCCAGCGATAGAAGTGAGGGTGGCTCCTACAATGAGCAGTTCTTC.

CDR3: CASSQDKSIAYGYTF. The CDR3 DNA is TGCGCCAGCAGCCAAGATAAGAGCATCGCCTATGGCTACACCTTC. V gene TRBV4-1 combines with J gene TRBJ1-2, with D unresolved. Germline V gene sequence: CDR1 MGHRA, CDR2 YSYEKL. The CDR3 covers 15 residues. V was pared by 0 bases and J by 4 bases, with 12 bases between.

This chain connects TRBV7-6 to TRBJ2-2, with 15 bases identical to TRBD2. Per germline, CDR1 SGHVS and CDR2 FNYEAQ. Unmatched junction bases numbered 5, after V lost 6 bases and J lost 6 bases. The CDR3 runs to 16 residues. The CDR3 DNA reads as TGTGCCAGCAGTTGGACTAGCGGGGGGGCCCCCGGGGAGCTGTTTTTT. As protein: CASSWTSGGAPGELFF. Full variable domain (missing parts from reference TRBV7-6 and TRBJ2-2): GAGVSQSPRYKVTKRGQDVALRCDPISGHVSLYWYRQALGQGPEFLTYFNYEAQQDKSGLPNDRFSAERPEGSISTLTIQRTEQRDSAMYRCASSWTSGGAPGELFFGEGSRLTVL.

The count of this clone is one. The junction departs from germline at one end; a sequencing error may be responsible. This CDR3 reads CSSSLFYGTSGTYEQYF. DNA for the CDR3: TGTTCCAGCAGCTTATTTTACGGGACTAGCGGAACCTACGAGCAGTACTTC. The rearrangement links TRBV7-9 to TRBJ2-7; 11 bases map to TRBD2. The germline V gene encodes CDR1 SEHNR and CDR2 FQNEAQ (reference sequence). The length of the CDR3 is 17 residues.

The gene calls are TRBV11-1 and TRBJ2-7; 7 nucleotides agree with TRBD1. CDR3 size: 14 residues. The V gene end was trimmed by 7 bases and the J gene end by 0 bases; junction bases not matched to a gene: 6. Germline assignment: CDR1 SGHAT and CDR2 FQDESV (reference sequence). CDR3 loop: CASKQGLHSYEQYF. CDR3 coding DNA: TGTGCCAGCAAACAGGGGCTCCACTCCTACGAGCAGTACTTC.

The chain employs TRBV10-2 and TRBJ1-2; D call uncertain. The V gene lost 1 base and the J gene lost 6 bases, with 9 bases spanning the gap. Germline CDR1 reads WSHSY; CDR2 reads SAAADI. The CDR3 contains 13 residues. CDR3 in amino acids: CASSEWEVHGYTF. CDR3 DNA: TGCGCCAGCAGTGAGTGGGAGGTACATGGCTACACCTTC.

The chain carries TRBV27 and TRBJ1-1; TRBD1 is a possible D gene (5 bases). The germline gives CDR1 MNHEY, CDR2 SMNVEV (reference sequence). V dropped 2 bases and J dropped 0 bases, with 10 bases sitting between them. This CDR3 contains 15 residues. CDR3 coding DNA: TGTGCCAGCAGTTTAGGGGGGGGGATGAACACTGAAGCTTTCTTT. Encoded protein: CASSLGGGMNTEAFF.

The chain is built from TRBV28 and TRBJ1-4; 7 positions match TRBD1. The CDR3 spans 16 residues. Trimming at V came to 4 bases and at J to 8 bases, leaving 13 bases not matched to a gene. Germline CDR1 and CDR2: MDHEN and SYDVKM. The CDR3 loop is CASSSGLGGFKEKLFF. CDR3 sequence (DNA): TGTGCCAGCAGTTCCGGGTTAGGGGGCTTTAAAGAAAAACTGTTTTTT.

This rearrangement joins TRBV5-1 to TRBJ2-7; 13 positions match TRBD2. This CDR3 contains 14 residues. Germline-derived CDR1 and CDR2 are SGHRS and YFSETQ. V shed 3 bases, J shed 5 bases, and the junction held 2 bases outside the gene matches. The CDR3 region has the DNA TGCGCCAGCAGCTCTGGACTAGCGGGGGACGAGCAGTACTTC. Translated: CASSSGLAGDEQYF.

The chain uses TRBV11-1 and TRBJ2-7; 7 bases are shared with TRBD2. CDR1 SGHAT and CDR2 FQDESV come from the germline V gene (reference sequence). J lost 0 bases, V lost 2 bases, and 4 bases had no gene match. CDR3 length equals 15 residues. The CDR3 DNA is TGTGCCAGCAGCTTACTGGGGGGGAGCTCCTACGAGCAGTACTTC. Its protein is CASSLLGGSSYEQYF. Filled out from reference TRBV11-1 and TRBJ2-7, the complete variable domain reads EAEVAQSPRYKITEKSQAVAFWCDPISGHATLYWYRQILGQGPELLVQFQDESVVDDSQLPKDRFSAERLKGVDSTLKIQPAELGDSAMYLCASSLLGGSSYEQYFGPGTRLTVT.

This clone was seen a single time. The gene calls are TRBV28 and TRBJ2-7; TRBD2 matches 7 bases. This CDR3 region has 15 residues. Germline CDR1 is MDHEN and CDR2 is SYDVKM. Trimming cost V 5 bases and J 6 bases; bases outside gene matches: 13. CDR3 nucleotide sequence: TGTGCCAGCAGTCCCCTTCTGCGGGAGCGGGGCGAGCAGTACTTC. Protein: CASSPLLRERGEQYF.

V gene TRBV4-3 combines with J gene TRBJ2-7; unclear D gene. Germline CDR1 and CDR2: LGHNA and YSLEER. The CDR3 totals 16 residues. V was shortened by 1 base and J by 2 bases, with 15 bases between the two germline ends. CDR3 in DNA: TGCGCCAGCAGCCAAGCTTCTAGATTCACGGCCTACGAGCAGTACTTC. It encodes CASSQASRFTAYEQYF.

This chain links TRBV4-2 with TRBJ2-5, with D uncertain. The ends were cut back, 2 bases at V and 11 bases at J, with 12 bases in the middle. Germline CDR1 LGHNA, CDR2 YNFKEQ. The CDR3 is 12 amino acids. The CDR3: CASSQNSLEQYF. The CDR3 DNA is TGTGCCAGCAGCCAAAACTCATTGGAGCAGTACTTC.

The V call is TRBV5-6, the J call TRBJ2-1; possibly TRBD2 for D (6 bases). Per the germline V gene, CDR1 is SGHDT and CDR2 is YYEEEE. The ends were cut back, 1 base at V and 3 bases at J, with 11 bases in the middle. This CDR3 region has 15 residues. The CDR3 region has the DNA TGTGCCAGCAGCTTGTACGGCGGGAACTACAATGAGCAGTTCTTC. Its translation is CASSLYGGNYNEQFF.

This chain uses TRBV5-1 with TRBJ2-2, with 13 nucleotides matching TRBD2. CDR1 SGHRS and CDR2 YFSETQ come from the germline V gene. This CDR3 spans 18 amino acids. Trimming cost V 0 bases and J 5 bases; bases outside gene matches: 7. The CDR3 protein is CASSLELAGGPGTGELFF. The DNA for the CDR3 is TGCGCCAGCAGCTTGGAACTAGCGGGGGGGCCAGGTACCGGGGAGCTGTTTTTT.

V gene TRBV19 combines with J gene TRBJ1-1; 8 bases are a match to TRBD1. The CDR3 is 12 residues long. V was pared by 10 bases and J by 4 bases, with 5 bases of the junction left unmatched. Germline lookup yields CDR1 LNHDA and CDR2 SQIVND (reference sequence). The CDR3 DNA reads TGTGCCACCGACAGGGGCCCCACTGAAGCTTTCTTT. This codes for CATDRGPTEAFF.

The gene calls are TRBV18 and TRBJ2-3, with D tentatively TRBD2 (6 bases). Per the germline V gene, CDR1 is KGHSH and CDR2 is LQKENI. The CDR3 has 15 amino acids. V was clipped by 3 bases and J by 5 bases, with 15 bases between them. The CDR3 DNA sequence: TGTGCCAGCTCACCGGGGCGGGGAATGGGAGATACGCAGTATTTT. Protein sequence: CASSPGRGMGDTQYF.

The chain has TRBV4-3 and TRBJ2-7; TRBD2 aligns across 7 bases. The trim removed 0 bases at V and 4 bases at J, leaving 9 bases unmatched. The CDR3 consists of 16 residues. Germline CDR1 LGHNA, CDR2 YSLEER. CDR3 amino acids: CASSQDRIGGNYEQYF. Written as DNA, the CDR3 is TGCGCCAGCAGCCAAGATCGTATCGGGGGGAATTACGAGCAGTACTTC.

A few counts support this clone. The genes are TRBV7-3 and TRBJ1-1, with D perhaps matching TRBD1 (5 bases). CDR3 size: 13 residues. The V gene's germline CDR1 is SGHTA and CDR2 FQGTGA. The V end was cut by 8 bases, the J end by 10 bases, with 20 bases between. As DNA, the CDR3 is TGTGCCAGCTCTGCAGGCTCGATCGGGGGAGCTTTCTTT. It is translated as CASSAGSIGGAFF.

The chain carries TRBV23-1 and TRBJ2-3; TRBD2 aligns across 7 bases. TRBV23-1 belongs to the ORF category, with a function that is uncertain. V dropped 0 bases and J dropped 2; count of bases not matched to a gene: 5. The CDR3 has 16 amino acids. This CDR3 reads CASSQSAGPYTDTQYF. In DNA, the CDR3 is TGCGCCAGCAGTCAATCAGCGGGACCCTACACAGATACGCAGTATTTT.

The chain links TRBV10-3 to TRBJ2-7, with D tentatively TRBD2 (5 bases). V lost 10 bases to trimming and J lost 3 bases, with 13 bases between them. In germline, CDR1 is ENHRY, CDR2 SYGVKD. This CDR3 has 12 residues. The chain's CDR3 is CATMGDYYEQYF. CDR3 DNA: TGTGCCACCATGGGTGACTACTACGAGCAGTACTTC.

The chain is built from TRBV15 and TRBJ2-3; 11 nucleotides match TRBD2. V trimming: 1 base; J trimming: 2 bases; junction bases outside the gene matches: 5. This CDR3 comprises 17 residues. Germline CDR1 reads LNHNV; CDR2 reads YYDKDF (reference sequence). The CDR3 loop reads CATSRALAGATTDTQYF. The CDR3 DNA reads TGTGCCACCAGCAGAGCACTAGCGGGAGCGACCACAGATACGCAGTATTTT.

This clone has just a few counts. This chain joins TRBV5-4 and TRBJ2-5; 10 bases are shared with TRBD1. The J call may not be correct, given that the DNA end is closer to TRBJ2-7. CDR3 length equals 15 residues. The germline V gene encodes CDR1 SGHNT and CDR2 YYREEE (reference sequence). The CDR3 reads CASSLLGQGTYEQYF. In nucleotides, the CDR3 is TGTGCCAGCAGCTTGTTGGGACAGGGGACCTACGAGCAGTACTTC.

This clone was counted a single time. J is TRBJ1-5 and V is TRBV6-5; perhaps TRBD1 as D (5 bases). V was pared by 0 bases and J by 3 bases, with 9 bases between. CDR3 length: 15 amino acids. The germline gives CDR1 MNHEY, CDR2 SVGAGI. The CDR3 nucleotides read TGTGCCAGCAGTTACTCGCAGGGTTTCAATCAGCCCCAGCATTTT. Protein: CASSYSQGFNQPQHF.

The V gene is TRBV19, the J gene TRBJ2-3, with 7 bases that match TRBD2. The CDR3 runs to 17 residues. J gave up 2 bases and V 3 bases, and 11 bases lay outside the gene matches. Germline V gene sequence: CDR1 LNHDA, CDR2 SQIVND (reference sequence). This CDR3 is CASSMGVLAGVTDTQYF. The DNA of the CDR3 is TGTGCCAGTAGTATGGGTGTCTTAGCGGGTGTCACAGATACGCAGTATTTT.

The gene calls are TRBV29-1 and TRBJ2-7; 10 positions agree with TRBD2. CDR3 size: 14 residues. The germline CDR1 and CDR2 sequences are SQVTM and ANQGSEA. V trimming: 7 bases; J trimming: 6 bases; junction bases outside the gene matches: 12. The CDR3 DNA reads as TGCAGCGCCGGAGGGGCTAGCGGGAGTGTCGAGCAGTACTTC. Protein product: CSAGGASGSVEQYF.

This clone was counted only a few times. The genes are TRBV2 and TRBJ1-1; a weak D match, TRBD1 (5 bases). The CDR3 is 14 amino acids. The V gene's germline CDR1 is SNHLY and CDR2 FYNNEI. With 7 bases removed from V and 1 base from J, the gap between germline ends came to 13 bases. CDR3 nucleotides: TGTGCCAGCAATACCCGGGGGGGGAACACTGAAGCTTTCTTT. Its protein product is CASNTRGGNTEAFF.